A selection of T cell receptor beta chains follows, all from one sample in a study of blood T cells in healthy people across ages. TCRdb re-derived calls from the 5' RACE reads in MiXCR, one entry per CDR3 protein. The table has fewer than 700,000 distinct CDR3 sequences, 45% to 55% seen once. Sequenced: blood. The receptors originated from a man older than 75 in good health. The conserved cysteine and the conserved F or W are not part of the CDR3 here. Only part of the rows carry a size: once, few, many, or a class if the clone is expanded.

clone_size v_call cdr3_aa
. TRBV28 ASSVVIPGEQY
. TRBV20-1 SPKREGLPGELF
. TRBV9 ASSVGPPGYNEQF
. TRBV28 ASTLAPQGNEQF
. TRBV7-2 ASSVSSLQAGYT
. TRBV20-1 SAITTGGEAF
. TRBV29-1 SVDRGSTEAF
. TRBV5-1 ASSLAGGTSGTNEQF
few TRBV7-6 ASSLATGRHSGANVLT
few TRBV6-2/TRBV6-3 ASSYSRTGHEQY
. TRBV5-1 ASGGAGTQY
. TRBV18 ASSPESGLPTGEQY
few TRBV20-1 SARDLQYEKLF
many TRBV20-1 SARDALAGVIETQY
many TRBV6-5 ASSETSRGGGYT
. TRBV6-2/TRBV6-3 ASSYPGQGGTDTQY
once TRBV7-9 ASRRDSSDTQY
many TRBV29-1 SVRGASGRTDNEQF
. TRBV29-1 SVEGWGLGKARNEQF
few TRBV20-1 SARDPGLAGGEYEQY
. TRBV12-3/TRBV12-4 ASSLERGGARLDMEY
few TRBV10-3 AITEGETQY
. TRBV20-1 SARPTSTDTQY
few TRBV20-1 SAPSGSESHYGYT
. TRBV7-9 ASSFPDREGETQY
. TRBV11-2 ASSLEAGANIQY
once TRBV7-9 ASSFGAGNEELF
. TRBV28 ASSFTYGTGGAGKNEKLF
. TRBV6-2/TRBV6-3 ASNPRQGAKNTEAF
. TRBV4-2 ASSQDRGAGTDTQY
. TRBV20-1 SAIGLAGGPDTQY
. TRBV6-1 ASGGTGAMREAF
. TRBV7-2 ASSFTRRSSYNSPLH
many TRBV29-1 SVAGTSSYEQY
. TRBV11-2 ASSQTRTGDGYT
. TRBV7-2 ASSPNRGNQPQH
. TRBV7-6 ASSARQGDETQY
. TRBV27 ASSPPGTGGGYEQY
. TRBV2 ARQGQDLDNEQY
. TRBV3-1 ASSWTSGRANSLADTQY
. TRBV6-5 ASTKLGAGGEQF
. TRBV15 ATSRDLGGDGSPLH
. TRBV7-3 ASSLMVGDYEQY
. TRBV10-3 AISESTRGGGSTYEQY
. TRBV2 ASSGGTEGSAYEQY
few TRBV5-1 ASSLQANEQF
. TRBV6-6 ASSYSRSDNEQF
. TRBV7-9 ASSSQRPEDYGYT
once TRBV6-2/TRBV6-3 ASNLATPSYNEQF
. TRBV7-9 ASSPGVFTQETQY
. TRBV5-1 ASSLGTSHEQF
. TRBV10-2 ASRTGLGTYEQY
. TRBV7-2 ASSIQAEGIVGELF
. TRBV4-3 ASSHSGRGPETQF
few TRBV20-1 SARLPDRKETQY
. TRBV7-6 ASSAPGRTGELF
. TRBV2 ASSEQGSSGANVLT
. TRBV20-1 SASNGTSYEQY